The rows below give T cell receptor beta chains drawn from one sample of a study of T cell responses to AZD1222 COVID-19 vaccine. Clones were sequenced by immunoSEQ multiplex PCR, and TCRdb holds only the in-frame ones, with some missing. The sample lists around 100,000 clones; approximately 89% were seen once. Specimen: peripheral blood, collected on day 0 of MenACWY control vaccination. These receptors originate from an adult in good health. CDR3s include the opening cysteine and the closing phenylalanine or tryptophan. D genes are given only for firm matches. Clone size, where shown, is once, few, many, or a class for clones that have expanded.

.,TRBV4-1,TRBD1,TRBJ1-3,CASSQGGHRGMRNTIYF,TGCGCCAGCAGCCAAGGGGGGCACAGGGGAATGAGAAACACCATATATTTT
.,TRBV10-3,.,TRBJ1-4,CATIAGETNEKLFF,TGTGCCACCATTGCAGGGGAAACTAATGAAAAACTGTTTTTT
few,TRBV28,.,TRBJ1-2,CASTQPWTAGQYGYTF,TGTGCCAGCACCCAACCCTGGACGGCGGGCCAGTATGGCTACACCTTC
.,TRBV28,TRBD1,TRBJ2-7,CASTLRDRETYEQYF,TGTGCCAGCACCCTCCGGGACAGGGAGACCTACGAGCAGTACTTC
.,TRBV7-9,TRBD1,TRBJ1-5,CASSPGQGEYNQPQHF,TGTGCCAGCAGCCCCGGGCAGGGGGAATACAATCAGCCCCAGCATTTT
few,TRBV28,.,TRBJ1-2,CASNQLNGYTF,TGTGCCAGCAATCAGCTCAATGGCTACACCTTC
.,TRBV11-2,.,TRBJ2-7,CASSFGGAVEQYF,TGTGCCAGCAGCTTTGGGGGGGCGGTCGAGCAGTACTTC
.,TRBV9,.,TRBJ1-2,CASSGYGQRYGYTF,TGTGCCAGCAGCGGATATGGACAGCGGTATGGCTACACCTTC
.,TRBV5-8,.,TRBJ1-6,CASSLDGSLNSPLHF,TGTGCCAGCAGCTTGGACGGAAGTCTGAATTCACCCCTCCACTTT
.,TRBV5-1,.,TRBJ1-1,CASSLEGTPDTEAFF,TGCGCCAGCAGCTTGGAAGGGACCCCCGACACTGAAGCTTTCTTT
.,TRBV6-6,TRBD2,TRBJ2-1,CASSLPGLAGSSYNEQFF,TGTGCCAGCAGTCTTCCGGGACTAGCGGGGAGCTCCTACAATGAGCAGTTCTTC
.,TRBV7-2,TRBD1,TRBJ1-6,CASSPRDRNSPLHF,TGTGCCAGCAGCCCTCGGGACAGAAATTCACCCCTCCACTTT
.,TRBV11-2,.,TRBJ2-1,CASSQNPGWTEQFF,TGTGCCAGCAGCCAAAACCCCGGGTGGACTGAGCAGTTCTTC
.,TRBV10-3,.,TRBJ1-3,CAISEIGDGNTIYF,TGTGCCATCAGTGAGATCGGGGATGGAAACACCATATATTTT
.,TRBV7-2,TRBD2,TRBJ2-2,CASSFATSGNAGELFF,TGTGCCAGCAGCTTCGCGACTAGCGGGAATGCCGGGGAGCTGTTTTTT
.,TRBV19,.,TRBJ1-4,CASSMTGSTNEKLFF,TGTGCCAGTAGTATGACAGGATCAACTAATGAAAAACTGTTTTTT
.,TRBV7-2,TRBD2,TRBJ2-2,CASSLDLAGELFF,TGTGCCAGCAGCTTAGACCTAGCGGGAGAGCTGTTTTTT
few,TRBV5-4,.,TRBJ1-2,CASSLDASGYTF,TGTGCCAGCAGCTTGGATGCGAGTGGCTACACCTTC